This TCR beta chain was captured in a study of shared clonotypes between healthy human individuals. The wider study: Every donor yielded three CD4 naive, three CD4 memory, two CD8 naive and one CD8 memory plate. Broader study findings: Sharing of clonotypes among donors was expected to vary with sequencing depth.

As to this clone: Antigen: not known.

V was cut by 3 bases and J by 4 bases, with 16 bases left in between. The length of the CDR3 is 15 residues. CDR1 is MGHRA and CDR2 is YSYEKL in the germline V gene. Cells designated naive CD8 were CD45RO-negative and were positively selected for CCR7, with terminally differentiated effector memory CD45RA+ cells excluded. Every subset had its genomic DNA shared out evenly among several immunoSEQ plates. Generated by immunoSEQ multiplex PCR, the TCRdb table keeps only in-frame clones and is missing some. Here the sample spans some 2 million clones, approximately 94% being singletons. The receptor's source is a man aged 18 to 30 in good health. The rearrangement links TRBV4-1 to TRBJ2-7, with D tentatively TRBD2 (6 bases). The sample was naive CD8+ T cells sorted from blood. In nucleotides, the CDR3 is TGCGCCAGCAGCCACCGCTCGGGGGAAGGGTACGAGCAGTACTTC. As protein: CASSHRSGEGYEQYF.